The 23 T cell receptor beta chains presented below share a single source sample, sequenced in a study of glioma-infiltrating T cells. The iRepertoire nested amplicon-rescue multiplex PCR amplified TCR alpha and beta CDR3s from RNA. TCRdb re-called the multiplex PCR reads with MiXCR, one entry per CDR3 protein. This table holds more than 2,500 distinct CDR3 sequences, around a third found once. The sample taken for sequencing was glioma tissue, nonneoplastic brain tissue, or PBMCs (not recorded which). These receptors were obtained from a human donor with low-grade glioma or glioblastoma, undergoing nonglioma brain surgery, or in good health (not recorded which).

This clonotype ranks as medium-sized (0.01 to 0.1%). The rearrangement links TRBV14 to TRBJ1-1; tentative D call: TRBD1 (5 bases). Trimming removed 3 bases from V and 4 bases from J, with 12 bases in between. Germline V gene lookup returns CDR1 SGHDN and CDR2 FVKESK. The CDR3 is 14 amino acids. In nucleotides, the CDR3 is TGTGCCAGCAGCCACTTCGACGGGGGCACTGAAGCTTTCTTT. Amino acids: CASSHFDGGTEAFF.

On this clonotype: Given a much more abundant clone one base away, this may be a read error. The rearrangement joins TRBV12-3 or TRBV12-4 to TRBJ2-7, with D tentatively TRBD1 (6 bases). This CDR3 has 13 amino acids. V was shortened by 5 bases and J by 4 bases, with 12 bases between the two germline ends. In DNA, the CDR3 is TGTGCCAGCAGTGGACAGACTTCTTACGAGCAGTACTTC. Translation: CASSGQTSYEQYF.

This clonotype is labeled as medium-sized. V usage is TRBV5-6 and J usage is TRBJ2-7, with TRBD1 matching over 8 bases. The ends lost 10 bases at V and 0 bases at J; junction bases unmatched: 12. The CDR3 contains 15 residues. The germline gives CDR1 SGHDT, CDR2 YYEEEE. The CDR3 bases are TGTGCCTCAAGCTTCACCAGGGGGCTCTCCTACGAGCAGTACTTC. Its translation: CASSFTRGLSYEQYF.

By sample share, this clonotype is medium-sized. The chain employs TRBV7-2 and TRBJ2-7; no reliable D call. CDR3 size: 15 residues. V lost 1 base and J lost 0, with 10 bases in between. CDR1 and CDR2 from the germline V gene are SGHTA and FQGNSA. CDR3 sequence reads: CASSLVAAGSYEQYF. The CDR3 DNA reads TGTGCCAGCAGCTTAGTGGCAGCCGGCTCCTACGAGCAGTACTTC.

The V call is TRBV20-1, the J call TRBJ1-4, with 8 bases matching TRBD1. Losses at the gene ends were 3 bases for V and 2 bases for J; bases not matched to a gene: 11. Germline V gene lookup returns CDR1 DFQATT and CDR2 SNEGSKA (reference sequence). CDR3 length: 17 residues. DNA for the CDR3: TGCAGTGCTAGGCCATCAAGACAGGGGAAGACTAATGAAAAACTGTTTTTT. Amino acid sequence: CSARPSRQGKTNEKLFF.

This clonotype was counted many times. The chain carries TRBV3-1 and TRBJ2-7; D call uncertain. This CDR3 contains 13 residues. V was trimmed by 0 bases and J by 5 bases, leaving 8 bases between them. Germline values: CDR1 LGHDT, CDR2 YNNKEL (reference sequence). The CDR3 nucleotides are TGTGCCAGCAGCCAAGATTTGAGGAACGAGCAGTACTTC. Protein: CASSQDLRNEQYF.

The sample holds many counts of this clonotype. The chain uses TRBV5-1 and TRBJ2-1; 11 nucleotides align to TRBD2. The trim removed 1 base at V and 10 bases at J, leaving 13 bases unmatched. The germline CDR1 and CDR2 sequences are SGHRS and YFSETQ. This CDR3 spans 17 amino acids. The CDR3 bases are TGCGCCAGCAGCTTGTCGTCTAGCGGGGGGACGTCCGGGGAGCAGTTCTTC. It specifies CASSLSSSGGTSGEQFF.

This clonotype has at least ten counts. The chain is built from TRBV2 and TRBJ2-5; D might be TRBD1 (6 bases). CDR1 and CDR2 (germline): SNHLY, FYNNEI. This CDR3 spans 15 amino acids. The V end was cut by 7 bases, the J end by 4 bases, with 19 bases between. The CDR3 region is CASILDSTFVETQYF. The DNA for the CDR3 is TGTGCCAGCATCCTGGACAGTACTTTCGTAGAGACCCAGTACTTC.

This clonotype was seen at least ten times. The chain has TRBV29-1 and TRBJ2-2; D remains unclear. Germline V gene lookup returns CDR1 SQVTM and CDR2 ANQGSEA. The CDR3 is made up of 13 amino acids. Trimming took 7 bases from V and 6 from J, leaving 15 bases between them. In DNA, the CDR3 is TGCAGCGCCGAGAGTCTATTATCCGGGGAGCTGTTTTTT. Protein product: CSAESLLSGELFF.

This clonotype counts as large. This rearrangement joins TRBV20-1 to TRBJ1-5, with D possibly TRBD1 on 6 matching bases. In germline, CDR1 is DFQATT, CDR2 SNEGSKA (reference sequence). The germline V and J ends were trimmed by 5 bases and 7 bases, with 12 bases remaining between them. This CDR3 region has 12 residues. The CDR3 region is CSAGTYGQPQHF. The CDR3 region has the DNA TGCAGTGCTGGGACATACGGGCAGCCCCAGCATTTT.

The chain couples TRBV2 to TRBJ2-3, with D unclear. The CDR3 runs to 14 residues. CDR1 SNHLY and CDR2 FYNNEI come from the germline V gene. Trimming stripped 6 bases from V and 9 bases from J, with 19 bases between. The CDR3 nucleotides read TGTGCCAGCAGCCGACGGCGTAGAGGAGACACGCAGTATTTT. Its translation: CASSRRRRGDTQYF.

This clonotype has a count of ten or more. The gene calls are TRBV3-1 and TRBJ2-6; D remains ambiguous. V dropped 5 bases and J dropped 4 bases, with 15 bases sitting between them. Germline V gene sequence: CDR1 LGHDT, CDR2 YNNKEL (reference sequence). The CDR3 totals 16 residues. The CDR3 nucleotides read TGTGCCAGCAGCAAAGCCCCCTTTTGGGGGGCCAACGTCCTGACTTTC. This sequence encodes CASSKAPFWGANVLTF.

About this clonotype itself: An end of the junction differs from the germline gene, which may be a read error. The rearrangement joins TRBV19 to TRBJ2-7; a weak D match, TRBD1 (5 bases). The CDR3 has 16 amino acids. Germline values: CDR1 LNHDA, CDR2 SQIVND (reference sequence). The CDR3 sequence is CASSISLCDRTYDQYF. The DNA of the CDR3 is TGTGCCAGTAGTATATCTCTATGTGACAGAACCTACGATCAGTACTTC.

This clonotype was recorded at least ten times. V is TRBV29-1 and J is TRBJ2-7, with D possibly TRBD1 on 5 matching bases. Germline CDR1 SQVTM, CDR2 ANQGSEA. The CDR3 has 16 amino acids. Trimming removed 1 base at V and 5 bases at J, with 21 bases between. CDR3 nucleotide sequence: TGCAGCGTTGAAGGGGCCGCGGCAGGGAAGTTGGACGAGCAGTACTTC. It codes for CSVEGAAAGKLDEQYF.

This clonotype is labeled as large. The chain uses TRBV20-1 and TRBJ2-1, with a possible D match to TRBD2 (6 bases). V was trimmed by 6 bases and J by 8 bases, leaving 17 bases between them. This CDR3 spans 13 amino acids. Germline V gene sequence: CDR1 DFQATT, CDR2 SNEGSKA (reference sequence). The chain's CDR3 is CSAVPGGEYEQFF. Written as DNA, the CDR3 is TGCAGTGCCGTCCCTGGAGGGGAATATGAGCAGTTCTTC.

A word on this clonotype: Mismatch with germline at one junction end may stem from a read error. The chain recombines TRBV5-8 with TRBJ2-7; 9 positions agree with TRBD2. The CDR3 contains 16 residues. Germline CDR1 reads SGHTS; CDR2 reads YDEGEE. Here the CDR3 DNA reads TGTGCCAGCAACCGACTAGCGGTGGAGAGCTCCTACGATCAGTACTTC. Amino acid sequence: CASNRLAVESSYDQYF.

In this sample, this clonotype is medium-sized. DNA for the CDR3: TGTGCCAGCAGGGACGGCAATCAGCCCCAGCATTTT. This codes for CASRDGNQPQHF. V gene TRBV12-3 or TRBV12-4 combines with J gene TRBJ1-5; no clear D gene. The CDR3 sequence is 12 residues long. Deletions cut 6 bases from V and 2 bases from J, with 5 bases between.

This clonotype is classed as medium-sized. This chain joins TRBV15 and TRBJ2-3; perhaps TRBD2 as D (6 bases). Germline V gene lookup returns CDR1 LNHNV and CDR2 YYDKDF (reference sequence). The CDR3 runs 15 residues. Deletions cut 1 base from V and 5 bases from J, with 13 bases between. CDR3 loop: CATSRVPSAGDTQYF. CDR3 DNA: TGTGCCACCAGCAGAGTCCCTAGCGCCGGAGATACGCAGTATTTT.

The rearrangement joins TRBV27 to TRBJ1-1, with D perhaps matching TRBD1 (5 bases). This CDR3 has 14 residues. CDR1 and CDR2 (germline): MNHEY, SMNVEV (reference sequence). Trimming left V 8 bases short and J 0 bases short, with 13 bases between. The CDR3 nucleotides read TGTGCCAGCGGCGATGGGACTGTGAACACTGAAGCTTTCTTT. Residues: CASGDGTVNTEAFF.

This clonotype counts as medium-sized (0.01 to 0.1%). The chain has TRBV20-1 and TRBJ2-1; 11 bases line up with TRBD2. J was trimmed by 4 bases and V by 0 bases; bases with no gene match: 8. Germline V gene sequence: CDR1 DFQATT, CDR2 SNEGSKA (reference sequence). The CDR3 sequence is 17 residues long. The CDR3 DNA sequence: TGCAGTGCTAGAGATTGGGGTAGCGGGGGGGAATACAATGAGCAGTTCTTC. Amino acid sequence: CSARDWGSGGEYNEQFF.

This clonotype is termed medium-sized. The chain couples TRBV6-1 to TRBJ2-3, with 13 positions matching TRBD2. The CDR3 length is 17 residues. The J segment lost 0 bases and the V segment lost 5 bases, leaving 5 bases of the junction unmatched. Germline assignment: CDR1 MNHNS and CDR2 SASEGT. CDR3 DNA: TGTGCCAGCAGTAGACTAGCGGGGGGCCTGAGCACAGATACGCAGTATTTT. Translated: CASSRLAGGLSTDTQYF.

This clonotype was recorded at least ten times. This chain joins TRBV7-9 and TRBJ2-1; 11 nucleotides agree with TRBD2. Germline-derived CDR1 and CDR2 are SEHNR and FQNEAQ (reference sequence). V lost 0 bases, J lost 10 bases, and 5 bases stayed unmatched. CDR3 length: 15 residues. DNA for the CDR3: TGTGCCAGCAGCTTAGCGGCTAGCGGGGGGCGCGAGCAGTTCTTC. Translating gives CASSLAASGGREQFF. Supplemented by reference TRBV7-9 and TRBJ2-1, the full variable domain reads DTGVSQNPRHKITKRGQNVTFRCDPISEHNRLYWYRQTLGQGPEFLTYFQNEAQLEKSRLLSDRFSAERPKGSFSTLEIQRTEQGDSAMYLCASSLAASGGREQFFGPGTRLTVL.

By proportion, this clonotype is medium-sized. J is TRBJ2-5 and V is TRBV7-6; D possibly corresponds to TRBD2 (5 bases). CDR1 is SGHVS, CDR2 FNYEAQ, per germline. There are 13 residues in the CDR3. V lost 4 bases, J lost 1 base, and 7 bases lay in between. CDR3 bases: TGTGCCAGCAGCTCGGGGAGCCAAGAGACCCAGTACTTC. This gives the protein CASSSGSQETQYF.